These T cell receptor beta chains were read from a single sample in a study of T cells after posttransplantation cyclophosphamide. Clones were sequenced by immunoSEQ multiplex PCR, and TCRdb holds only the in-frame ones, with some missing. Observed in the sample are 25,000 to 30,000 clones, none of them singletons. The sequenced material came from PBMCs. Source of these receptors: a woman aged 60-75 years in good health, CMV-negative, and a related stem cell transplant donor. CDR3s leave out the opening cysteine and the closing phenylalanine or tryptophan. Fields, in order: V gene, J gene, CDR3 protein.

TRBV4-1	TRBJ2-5	ASSVRWQGGPVQETQY
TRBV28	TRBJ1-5	ATKQGSQPQH
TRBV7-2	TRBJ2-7	ASSRMGQGRDEQY
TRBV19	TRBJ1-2	ASSRDSMGGYT
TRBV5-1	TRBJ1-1	ASSLEGQSMNTEAF
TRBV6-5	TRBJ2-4	ASTPRGLGIQY
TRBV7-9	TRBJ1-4	ASSFDYGEKLF
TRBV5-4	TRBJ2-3	ASSLGVAGGTTDTQY
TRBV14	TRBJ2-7	ASSQGTSGRYEQY
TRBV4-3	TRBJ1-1	ASSQDRRALMNTEAF